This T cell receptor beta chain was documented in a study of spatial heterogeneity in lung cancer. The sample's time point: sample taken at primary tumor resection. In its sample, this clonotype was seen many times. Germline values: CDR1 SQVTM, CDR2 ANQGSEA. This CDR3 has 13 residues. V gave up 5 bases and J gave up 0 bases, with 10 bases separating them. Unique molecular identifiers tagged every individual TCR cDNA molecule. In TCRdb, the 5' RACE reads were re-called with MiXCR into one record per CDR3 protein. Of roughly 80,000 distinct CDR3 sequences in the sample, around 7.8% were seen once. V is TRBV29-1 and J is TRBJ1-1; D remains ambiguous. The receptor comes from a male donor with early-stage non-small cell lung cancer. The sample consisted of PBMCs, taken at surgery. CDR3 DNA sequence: TGCAGCGTTAATGGGGTGATGAACACTGAAGCTTTCTTT. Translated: CSVNGVMNTEAFF.